This is a list of T cell receptor beta chains from one sample in a study of response to subunit inactivated influenza vaccine. One entry per CDR3 protein, called by TCRdb with MiXCR from the RT-PCR reads. Among under 550,000 distinct CDR3 sequences listed, roughly 7.9% were seen once. This specimen was PBMCs from blood, taken roughly 24 months after vaccination. The receptors originated from a man aged 50 to 69 who received an inactivated influenza vaccine. CDR3s include the opening cysteine and the closing phenylalanine or tryptophan. The D gene is left open where the match is weak. For some rows the clone size is stated as once, few or many, or as a class when expanded; others skip it.

TRBJ2-7	TRBD1	TRBV10-2	NA	CASSRPGQGYEQYF	TGCGCCAGCAGTCGACCGGGACAGGGGTACGAGCAGTACTTC
TRBJ1-5	NA	TRBV6-2/TRBV6-3	NA	CASSYAISNQPQHF	TGTGCCAGCAGTTACGCTATTAGCAATCAGCCACAGCATTTT
TRBJ1-2	TRBD1	TRBV6-1	NA	CASSSGGQGNYGYTF	TGTGCCAGCTCCTCTGGAGGACAGGGAAACTATGGCTACACCTTC
TRBJ2-3	TRBD2	TRBV7-2	few	CASSLARAGRADTQYF	TGTGCCAGCAGCCTCGCTCGGGCAGGGAGGGCAGATACGCAGTATTTT
TRBJ2-5	TRBD1	TRBV5-1	few	CASSPKTGGNQETQYF	TGCGCCAGCAGCCCTAAGACAGGGGGGAATCAAGAGACCCAGTACTTC
TRBJ2-6	NA	TRBV6-1	many	CASRTESSSGANVLTF	TGTGCCAGCAGGACAGAGTCTAGCTCTGGGGCCAACGTCCTGACTTTC
TRBJ1-2	NA	TRBV18	few	CASSPQVTIHNYGYTF	TGTGCCAGCTCACCACAGGTGACAATCCATAACTATGGCTACACCTTC
TRBJ2-1	TRBD2	TRBV12-3/TRBV12-4	many	CASSQGLAGHNNEQFF	TGTGCCAGCAGTCAAGGACTAGCGGGCCACAACAATGAGCAGTTCTTC
TRBJ2-5	NA	TRBV2	few	CASSEGRPQGTQYF	TGTGCCAGCAGTGAAGGACGGCCCCAAGGGACCCAGTACTTC
TRBJ2-1	NA	TRBV29-1	many	CSVEEHTRVTYNEQFF	TGCAGCGTTGAAGAACACACTCGCGTTACCTACAATGAGCAGTTCTTC
TRBJ1-4	NA	TRBV12-3/TRBV12-4	NA	CASSLSGGRKEKLFF	TGTGCCAGCAGTTTATCCGGGGGGCGGAAGGAAAAACTGTTTTTT
TRBJ1-4	NA	TRBV7-9	NA	CASSRSGEGTNEKLFF	TGTGCCAGCAGCAGGTCGGGGGAAGGGACTAATGAAAAACTGTTTTTT
TRBJ2-3	TRBD2	TRBV3-1	NA	CASSQELTGGATDTQYF	TGTGCCAGCAGCCAAGAGCTTACGGGGGGGGCCACAGATACGCAGTATTTT
TRBJ2-5	TRBD1	TRBV7-2	NA	CASSWTGGDQETQYF	TGTGCCAGCAGCTGGACAGGGGGAGATCAAGAGACCCAGTACTTC
TRBJ2-7	NA	TRBV12-3/TRBV12-4	many	CASSTSGTAFYEQYF	TGTGCCAGCTCCACATCCGGGACTGCCTTCTACGAGCAGTACTTC
TRBJ2-1	TRBD2	TRBV20-1	few	CSAWLAGGPLYNEQFF	TGCAGTGCTTGGCTAGCGGGAGGACCGCTATACAATGAGCAGTTCTTC
TRBJ2-1	NA	TRBV2	NA	CASKGAGEGSYNEQFF	TGTGCCAGCAAGGGGGCTGGGGAGGGGTCCTACAATGAGCAGTTCTTC
TRBJ2-7	NA	TRBV18	NA	CASSLSAGRNEQYF	TGTGCCAGCTCTCTATCGGCTGGACGTAACGAGCAGTACTTC
TRBJ2-6	NA	TRBV29-1	few	CSGVTGANVLTF	TGCAGCGGCGTCACTGGGGCCAACGTCCTGACTTTC
TRBJ2-3	NA	TRBV5-1	many	CASSLGQVSTDTQYF	TGCGCCAGCAGCTTGGGACAGGTCAGCACAGATACGCAGTATTTT
TRBJ1-1	NA	TRBV5-6	many	CASSLPGEAFF	TGTGCCAGCAGCTTACCGGGTGAAGCTTTCTTT
TRBJ2-7	NA	TRBV29-1	many	CSVAQTSRGEQYF	TGCAGCGTCGCCCAGACTAGTCGGGGCGAGCAGTACTTC
TRBJ2-2	NA	TRBV18	few	CASSPPRGSTGELFF	TGTGCCAGCTCACCTCCCAGGGGAAGCACCGGGGAGCTGTTTTTT
TRBJ2-3	NA	TRBV4-2	few	CASSHSDTQYF	TGTGCCAGCAGCCACTCAGATACGCAGTATTTT
TRBJ2-3	NA	TRBV10-3	NA	CAIRGRQPTRGTDTQYF	TGTGCCATCCGTGGTAGGCAGCCAACCAGGGGCACAGATACGCAGTATTTT
TRBJ2-7	NA	TRBV5-4	NA	CASSWLGTATYEQYF	TGTGCCAGCAGCTGGTTAGGGACGGCTACCTACGAGCAGTACTTC
TRBJ2-2	TRBD2	TRBV9	many	CASSVVSGRAGELFF	TGTGCCAGCAGCGTAGTTAGCGGGAGGGCCGGGGAGCTGTTTTTT
TRBJ2-7	NA	TRBV28	NA	CASSTPTSNEQYF	TGTGCCAGCAGTACCCCCACTAGTAACGAGCAGTACTTC
TRBJ1-1	NA	TRBV6-1	few	CASSAQTMGTEAFF	TGTGCCAGCAGTGCCCAAACAATGGGGACTGAAGCTTTCTTT
TRBJ2-2	NA	TRBV10-3	NA	CAIRVSGELFF	TGTGCCATCAGGGTTTCCGGGGAGCTGTTTTTT
TRBJ2-2	TRBD2	TRBV7-2	few	CASSTVAGGYTGELFF	TGTGCCAGCAGCACCGTCGCCGGGGGGTACACCGGGGAGCTGTTTTTT
TRBJ2-5	TRBD2	TRBV6-2/TRBV6-3	NA	CASSYSSLGGGRQETQYF	TGTGCCAGCAGTTACTCGTCCCTCGGCGGGGGACGACAAGAGACCCAGTACTTC
TRBJ2-7	TRBD2	TRBV7-2	NA	CASSLVRSGVPGEQYF	TGTGCCAGCAGCTTAGTCCGGAGCGGGGTCCCGGGCGAGCAGTACTTC
TRBJ2-7	NA	TRBV20-1	many	CSVKPGATHYEQYF	TGCAGTGTTAAACCGGGGGCCACCCACTACGAGCAGTACTTC
TRBJ2-3	TRBD2	TRBV29-1	many	CSTLWRGAVTDTQYF	TGCAGCACCTTGTGGCGGGGGGCAGTCACAGATACGCAGTATTTT
TRBJ2-2	TRBD2	TRBV20-1	few	CSARRSGRGTGELFF	TGCAGTGCTAGAAGGAGCGGGAGAGGTACCGGGGAGCTGTTTTTT
TRBJ1-1	NA	TRBV10-3	few	CAISESFPVMNTEAFF	TGTGCCATCAGTGAGTCGTTTCCGGTTATGAACACTGAAGCTTTCTTT
TRBJ2-5	NA	TRBV7-2	many	CASNPTVQETQYF	TGTGCCAGCAACCCGACAGTACAAGAGACCCAGTACTTC
TRBJ2-3	TRBD2	TRBV5-1	many	CASSLGVAGSTDTQYF	TGCGCCAGCAGCTTGGGAGTAGCGGGGTCCACAGATACGCAGTATTTT
TRBJ2-7	NA	TRBV9	NA	CASSVAVGVGEQYF	TGTGCCAGCAGCGTAGCCGTCGGGGTCGGCGAGCAGTACTTC
TRBJ1-6	NA	TRBV4-3	many	CASSQGMDSPLHF	TGCGCCAGCAGCCAAGGGATGGATTCACCCCTCCACTTT
TRBJ1-2	NA	TRBV7-9	NA	CASSFADRNNYGYTF	TGTGCCAGCAGCTTTGCAGACAGGAACAACTATGGCTACACCTTC
TRBJ2-1	NA	TRBV15	many	CATSRDRAVYNEQFF	TGTGCCACCAGCAGAGATCGGGCGGTATACAATGAGCAGTTCTTC
TRBJ2-7	TRBD1	TRBV27	many	CASRGTGKSAQQYF	TGTGCCAGCCGCGGGACAGGGAAGTCCGCGCAGCAGTACTTC
TRBJ2-2	NA	TRBV12-3/TRBV12-4	NA	CASSLHANTGELFF	TGTGCCAGCAGTTTACACGCGAACACCGGGGAGCTGTTTTTT
TRBJ1-1	NA	TRBV24-1	NA	CATKRNQNTEAFF	TGTGCCACCAAGCGGAACCAGAACACTGAAGCTTTCTTT
TRBJ2-3	NA	TRBV20-1	many	CSAHPTSGDRDTQYF	TGCAGTGCCCACCCCACAAGCGGGGACAGAGATACGCAGTATTTT
TRBJ2-1	NA	TRBV20-1	NA	CSARDRLGYNEQFF	TGCAGTGCTAGAGATCGCCTGGGTTACAATGAGCAGTTCTTC
TRBJ2-1	NA	TRBV11-2	NA	CASSLEFPSYNEQFF	TGTGCCAGCAGCTTAGAATTTCCCTCCTACAATGAGCAGTTCTTC
TRBJ2-7	NA	TRBV7-9	NA	CASSFVTGYSYEQYF	TGTGCCAGCAGCTTTGTCACAGGGTACTCCTACGAGCAGTACTTC
TRBJ2-4	NA	TRBV3-1	many	CASSPPLIDRSKNIQYF	TGTGCCAGCAGCCCTCCCCTTATTGACAGGAGCAAAAACATTCAGTACTTC
TRBJ2-1	NA	TRBV6-6	many	CASNEDIPNEQFF	TGTGCCAGCAACGAGGACATCCCCAATGAGCAGTTCTTC
TRBJ2-7	NA	TRBV18	NA	CASSPVPYEQYF	TGTGCCAGCTCACCCGTTCCCTACGAGCAGTACTTC
TRBJ2-6	NA	TRBV5-4	NA	CASSLDGGAGANVLTF	TGTGCCAGCAGCCTTGACGGGGGCGCTGGGGCCAACGTCCTGACTTTC
TRBJ1-2	NA	TRBV9	many	CASSVGTARNQGYTF	TGTGCCAGCAGCGTAGGAACAGCACGGAACCAAGGCTACACCTTC
TRBJ2-3	NA	TRBV5-1	few	CASSFSYPTTDTQYF	TGCGCCAGCAGCTTTAGCTACCCGACCACAGATACGCAGTATTTT
TRBJ1-4	NA	TRBV4-3	many	CASSQDHRGGNEKLFF	TGCGCCAGCAGCCAAGATCATCGGGGGGGTAATGAAAAACTGTTTTTT
TRBJ2-7	NA	TRBV3-1	many	CASGISGEQYF	TGTGCCAGTGGTATAAGCGGCGAGCAGTACTTC
TRBJ2-2	TRBD2	TRBV11-1	NA	CASRPPRRGTSGRQDTGELFF	TGTGCCAGCAGACCTCCTCGTAGGGGGACTAGCGGGAGGCAAGACACCGGGGAGCTGTTTTTT